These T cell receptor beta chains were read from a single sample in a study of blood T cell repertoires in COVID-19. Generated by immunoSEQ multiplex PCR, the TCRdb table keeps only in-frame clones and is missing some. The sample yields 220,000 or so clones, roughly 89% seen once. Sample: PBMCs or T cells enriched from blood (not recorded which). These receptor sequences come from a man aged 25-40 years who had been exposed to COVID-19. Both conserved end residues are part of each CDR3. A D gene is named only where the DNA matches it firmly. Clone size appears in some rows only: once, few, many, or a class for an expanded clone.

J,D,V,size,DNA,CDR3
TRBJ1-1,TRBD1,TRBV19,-,TGTGCCAGTAGTAGTGGGACAGTTGAAGCTTTCTTT,CASSSGTVEAFF
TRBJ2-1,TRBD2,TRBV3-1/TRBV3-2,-,TGTGCCAGCAGCCACCGGACTAGCGGGGGGGTTAATGAGCAGTTCTTC,CASSHRTSGGVNEQFF
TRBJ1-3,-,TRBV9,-,TGTGCCAGCAGCGTAGATCTGGGGGGATCTGGAAACACCATATATTTT,CASSVDLGGSGNTIYF
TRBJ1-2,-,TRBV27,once,TGTGCCAGCAGGCGGCAGGGTGGGGATGGCTACACCTTC,CASRRQGGDGYTF
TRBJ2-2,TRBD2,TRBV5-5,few,TGTGCCAGCAATTCTCGCGGGGGGACCGGGGAGCTGTTTTTT,CASNSRGGTGELFF
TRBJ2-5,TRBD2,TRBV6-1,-,TGTGCCAGCAGTGATGGGACTAGCGGGGATGAGACCCAGTACTTC,CASSDGTSGDETQYF
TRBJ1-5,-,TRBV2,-,TGTGCCAGCAGTGATGAGGGGGTAAAGCCCCAGCATTTT,CASSDEGVKPQHF
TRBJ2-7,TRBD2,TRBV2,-,TGTGCCAGCAGTGAATTGCGGGGGGGTTACTACGAGCAGTACTTC,CASSELRGGYYEQYF
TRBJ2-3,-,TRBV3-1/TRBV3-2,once,TGTGCCAGCAGCCAAGACTCCTACACAGATACGCAGTATTTT,CASSQDSYTDTQYF
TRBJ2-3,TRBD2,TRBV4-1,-,TGCGCCAGCAGCCACGGGGGGTCCTCTTTCCTAGATACGCAGTATTTT,CASSHGGSSFLDTQYF
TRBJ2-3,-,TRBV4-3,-,TGCGCCAGCAGCCAAGGGAGACCGGCGGGAGATACGCAGTATTTT,CASSQGRPAGDTQYF
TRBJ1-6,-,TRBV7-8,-,TGTGCCAGCAGCTTAAGTCAGAATAATTCACCCCTCCACTTT,CASSLSQNNSPLHF
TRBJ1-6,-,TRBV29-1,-,TGCAGCGTTGAAAAGGGGGACCCAGCTAACTATGATTCACCCCTCCACTTT,CSVEKGDPANYDSPLHF
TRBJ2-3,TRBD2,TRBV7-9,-,TGTGCCACCCAAGGGAGCGGGGGTGGAGATACGCAGTATTTT,CATQGSGGGDTQYF
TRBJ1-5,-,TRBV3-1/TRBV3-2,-,TGTGCCAGCAGCCAAGATCTATCAGCGGGCAATCAGCCCCAGCATTTT,CASSQDLSAGNQPQHF
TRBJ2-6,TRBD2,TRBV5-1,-,TGCGCCAGCAGCCGGGGGGGGGACTCTGGGGCCAACGTCCTGACTTTC,CASSRGGDSGANVLTF
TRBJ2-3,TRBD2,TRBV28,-,TGTGCCAGCAGCCGACCCCGACTAGCGGGTAGCACAGATACGCAGTATTTT,CASSRPRLAGSTDTQYF
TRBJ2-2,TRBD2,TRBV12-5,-,TGTGCTAGTGGTTTGGTACCCCATCTAGCGGGGGATATCACCGGGGAGCTGTTTTTT,CASGLVPHLAGDITGELFF
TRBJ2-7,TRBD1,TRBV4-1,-,TGCGCCAGCAGCCAACCGGGACAGGGGATCTACGAGCAGTACTTC,CASSQPGQGIYEQYF
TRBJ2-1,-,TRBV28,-,TGTGCCAGCACCCGACAGGTCAGCTCCTACAATGAGCAGTTCTTC,CASTRQVSSYNEQFF
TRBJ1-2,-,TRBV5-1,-,TGCGCCAGCACCGGATTCCTAGGTCGCGGCTTTGGCTACACCTTC,CASTGFLGRGFGYTF
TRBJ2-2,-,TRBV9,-,TGTGCCAGCAGCGCCGGGATGATCCCCGGGCCTCGGGAAGTCGGGGAGCTGTTTTTT,CASSAGMIPGPREVGELFF
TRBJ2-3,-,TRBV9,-,TGTGCCAGCAGCGTTGGCGGGAATACGCAGTATTTT,CASSVGGNTQYF
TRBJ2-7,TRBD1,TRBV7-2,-,TGTGCCAGCCAGAGGGGGGGACAGGGTTTCGACGAGCAGTACTTC,CASQRGGQGFDEQYF
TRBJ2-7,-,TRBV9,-,TGTGCCAGCAGCGTAGTTGTGGGGGGCTCCTACGAGCAGTACTTC,CASSVVVGGSYEQYF
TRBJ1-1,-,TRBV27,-,TGTGCCAGCAGTTTTAGGGGGAGCGGTACTGAAGCTTTCTTT,CASSFRGSGTEAFF
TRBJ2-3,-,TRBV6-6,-,TGTGCCAGCAGTCTCACCCCACTACCGAAAGGCACAGATACGCAGTATTTT,CASSLTPLPKGTDTQYF
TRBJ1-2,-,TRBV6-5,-,TGTGCCACTCTAAACTACGACAGACATTATGGCTACACCTTC,CATLNYDRHYGYTF
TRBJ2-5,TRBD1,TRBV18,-,TGTGCCAGCTCTCCACAAGGGACAGGGCGGCTGGAGACCCAGTACTTC,CASSPQGTGRLETQYF
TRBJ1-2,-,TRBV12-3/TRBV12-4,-,TGTGCCAGCAGTTTAAGCGCCGACGGCTACACCTTC,CASSLSADGYTF
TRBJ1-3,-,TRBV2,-,TGTGCCAGCAGTGAATCCAGGGTCAGTGGAAACACCATATATTTT,CASSESRVSGNTIYF
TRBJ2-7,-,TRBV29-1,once,TGCAGCGTTGAAGGGCAGGGCCTTTGGGACGAGCAGTACTTC,CSVEGQGLWDEQYF
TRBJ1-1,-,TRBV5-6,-,TGTGCCAGCAGCTTCGGGGTCCGTGGCACTGAAGCTTTCTTT,CASSFGVRGTEAFF
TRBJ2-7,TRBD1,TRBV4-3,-,TGCGCCAGCAGCCGTGACAGGGGTTACGGCGAGCAGTACTTC,CASSRDRGYGEQYF
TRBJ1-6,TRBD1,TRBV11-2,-,TGTGCCAGCAGCCCCCGACAGGGTGGGATTTCACCCCTCCACTTT,CASSPRQGGISPLHF
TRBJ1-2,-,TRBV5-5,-,TGTGCCAGCAGCTTGTCCGGGGGAAGTGGCTACACCTTC,CASSLSGGSGYTF
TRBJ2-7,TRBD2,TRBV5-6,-,TGTGCCAGCAGCTTCCGGACTAGCCTTAGCGTGCAGTACTTC,CASSFRTSLSVQYF
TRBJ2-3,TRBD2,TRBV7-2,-,TGTGCCAGCAGCTTAGAAGGGCGGGGGGGCACAGATACGCAGTATTTT,CASSLEGRGGTDTQYF
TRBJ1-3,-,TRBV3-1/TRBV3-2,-,TGTGCCAGCAGCCGAGACGGGTTTGGAAACACCATATATTTT,CASSRDGFGNTIYF
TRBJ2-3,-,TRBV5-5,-,TGTGCCAGCAGCTTGGCAGAAGGAGCTAGCACAGATACGCAGTATTTT,CASSLAEGASTDTQYF
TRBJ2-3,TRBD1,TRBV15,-,TGTGCCACCAGCAGAACCCCGGGACAGGGTGCAGATACGCAGTATTTT,CATSRTPGQGADTQYF
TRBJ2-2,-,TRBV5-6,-,TGTGCCAGCACCCTGACTCAGACCAACACCGGGGAGCTGTTTTTT,CASTLTQTNTGELFF